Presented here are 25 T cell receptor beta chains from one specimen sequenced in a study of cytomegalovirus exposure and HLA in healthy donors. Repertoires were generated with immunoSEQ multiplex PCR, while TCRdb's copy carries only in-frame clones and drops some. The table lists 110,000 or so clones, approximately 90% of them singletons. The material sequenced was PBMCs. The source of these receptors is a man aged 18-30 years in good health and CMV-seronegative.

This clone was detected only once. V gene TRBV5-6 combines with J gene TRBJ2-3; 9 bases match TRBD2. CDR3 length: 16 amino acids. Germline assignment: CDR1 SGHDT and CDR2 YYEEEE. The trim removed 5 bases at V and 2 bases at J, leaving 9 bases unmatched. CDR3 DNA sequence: TGTGCCAGCAGGGACCGAGCGGGAGGTGACACAGATACGCAGTATTTT. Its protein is CASRDRAGGDTDTQYF.

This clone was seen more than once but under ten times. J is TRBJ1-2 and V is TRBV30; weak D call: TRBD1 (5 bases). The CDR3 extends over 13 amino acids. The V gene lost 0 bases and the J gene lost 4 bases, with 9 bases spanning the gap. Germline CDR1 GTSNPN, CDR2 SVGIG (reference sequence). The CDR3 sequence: CAWSVTGAYGYTF. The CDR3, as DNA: TGTGCCTGGAGTGTAACAGGCGCCTATGGCTACACCTTC. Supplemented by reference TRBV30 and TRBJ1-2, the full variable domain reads SQTIHQWPATLVQPVGSPLSLECTVEGTSNPNLYWYRQAAGRGLQLLFYSVGIGQISSEVPQNLSASRPQDRQFILSSKKLLLSDSGFYLCAWSVTGAYGYTFGSGTRLTVV.

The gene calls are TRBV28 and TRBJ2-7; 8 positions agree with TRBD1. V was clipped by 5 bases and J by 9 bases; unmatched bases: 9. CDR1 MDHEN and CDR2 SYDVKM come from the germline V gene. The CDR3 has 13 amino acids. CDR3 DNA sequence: TGTGCCAGCAGTCTGGGACAGGTCGGTCGGCAGTACTTC. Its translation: CASSLGQVGRQYF.

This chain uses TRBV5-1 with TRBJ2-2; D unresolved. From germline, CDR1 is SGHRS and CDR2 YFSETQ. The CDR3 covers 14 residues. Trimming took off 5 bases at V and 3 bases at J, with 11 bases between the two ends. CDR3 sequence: CASRSELDTGELFF. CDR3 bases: TGCGCCAGCAGAAGCGAATTGGACACCGGGGAGCTGTTTTTT. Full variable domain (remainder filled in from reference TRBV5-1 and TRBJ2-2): KAGVTQTPRYLIKTRGQQVTLSCSPISGHRSVSWYQQTPGQGLQFLFEYFSETQRNKGNFPGRFSGRQFSNSRSEMNVSTLELGDSALYLCASRSELDTGELFFGEGSRLTVL.

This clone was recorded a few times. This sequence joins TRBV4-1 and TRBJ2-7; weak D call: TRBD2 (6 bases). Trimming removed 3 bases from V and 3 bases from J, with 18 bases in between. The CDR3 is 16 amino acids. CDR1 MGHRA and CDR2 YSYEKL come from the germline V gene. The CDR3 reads CASSQGIAARFYEQYF. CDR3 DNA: TGCGCCAGCAGCCAGGGTATAGCGGCAAGATTCTACGAGCAGTACTTC.

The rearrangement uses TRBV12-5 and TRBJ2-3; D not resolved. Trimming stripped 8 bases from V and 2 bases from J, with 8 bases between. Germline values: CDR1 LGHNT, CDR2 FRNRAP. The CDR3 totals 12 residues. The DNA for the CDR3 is TGTGCTAGTACGGTGAACACAGATACGCAGTATTTT. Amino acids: CASTVNTDTQYF.

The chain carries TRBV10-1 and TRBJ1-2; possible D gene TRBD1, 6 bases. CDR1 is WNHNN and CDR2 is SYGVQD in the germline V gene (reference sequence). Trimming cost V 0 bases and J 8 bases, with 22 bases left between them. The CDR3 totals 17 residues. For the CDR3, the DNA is TGCGCCAGCAGTGAGTCGGGAATGTCAGGGGCCCCTTGGGGCTACACCTTC. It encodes CASSESGMSGAPWGYTF.

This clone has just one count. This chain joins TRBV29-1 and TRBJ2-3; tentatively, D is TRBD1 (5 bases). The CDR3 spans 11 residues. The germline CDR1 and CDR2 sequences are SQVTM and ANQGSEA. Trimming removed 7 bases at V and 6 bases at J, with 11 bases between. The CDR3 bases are TGCAGCGGGGGCTCGGTTGATACGCAGTATTTT. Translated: CSGGSVDTQYF.

The CDR3 DNA sequence: TGTGCCAGCAGTTTGAGACAGGGCTTTGGCTACACCTTC. Translated: CASSLRQGFGYTF. This chain connects TRBV6-5 to TRBJ1-2, with 7 bases lining up with TRBD1. V lost 4 bases and J lost 7; bases outside the gene matches: 6. This CDR3 contains 13 residues. Germline CDR1 MNHEY, CDR2 SVGAGI.

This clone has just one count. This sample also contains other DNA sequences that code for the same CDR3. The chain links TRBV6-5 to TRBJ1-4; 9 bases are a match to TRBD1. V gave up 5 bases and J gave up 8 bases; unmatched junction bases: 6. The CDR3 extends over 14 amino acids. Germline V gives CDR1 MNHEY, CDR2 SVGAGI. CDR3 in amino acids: CASSTTGGREKLFF. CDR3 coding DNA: TGTGCCAGCAGTACGACAGGGGGAAGAGAAAAACTGTTTTTT.

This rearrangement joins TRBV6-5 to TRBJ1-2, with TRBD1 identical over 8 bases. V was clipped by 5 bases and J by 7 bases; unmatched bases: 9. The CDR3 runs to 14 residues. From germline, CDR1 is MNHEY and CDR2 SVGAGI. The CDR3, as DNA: TGTGCCAGCAGTACTCGACAGGGGATCATTGGCTACACCTTC. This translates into CASSTRQGIIGYTF.

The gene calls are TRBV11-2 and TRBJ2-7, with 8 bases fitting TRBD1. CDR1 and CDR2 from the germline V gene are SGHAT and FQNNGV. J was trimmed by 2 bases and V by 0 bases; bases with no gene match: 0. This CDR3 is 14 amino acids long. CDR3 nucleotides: TGTGCCAGCAGCTTAGAACAGGGGGCCTACGAGCAGTACTTC. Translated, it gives CASSLEQGAYEQYF.

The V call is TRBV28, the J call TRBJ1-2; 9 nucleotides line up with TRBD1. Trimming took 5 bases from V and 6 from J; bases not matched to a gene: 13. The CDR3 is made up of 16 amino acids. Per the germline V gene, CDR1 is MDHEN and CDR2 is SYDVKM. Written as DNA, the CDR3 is TGTGCCAGCAGTCCCCCCCAAGGGACAGGGATAGATGGCTACACCTTC. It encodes CASSPPQGTGIDGYTF.

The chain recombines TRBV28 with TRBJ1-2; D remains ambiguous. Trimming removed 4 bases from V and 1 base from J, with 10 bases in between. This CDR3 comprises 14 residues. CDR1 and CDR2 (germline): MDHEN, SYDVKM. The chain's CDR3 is CASSSNELNYGYTF. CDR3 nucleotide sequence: TGTGCCAGCAGTTCGAATGAGCTTAACTATGGCTACACCTTC.

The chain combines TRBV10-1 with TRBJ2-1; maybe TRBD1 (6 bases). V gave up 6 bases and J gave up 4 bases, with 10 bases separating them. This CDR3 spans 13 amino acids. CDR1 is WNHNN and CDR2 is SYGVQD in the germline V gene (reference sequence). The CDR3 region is CASSNGQYNEQFF. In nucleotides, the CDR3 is TGCGCCAGCAGCAACGGACAGTACAATGAGCAGTTCTTC.

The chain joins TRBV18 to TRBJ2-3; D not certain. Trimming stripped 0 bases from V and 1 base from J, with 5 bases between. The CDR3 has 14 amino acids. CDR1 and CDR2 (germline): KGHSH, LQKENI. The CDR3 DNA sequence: TGTGCCAGCTCACCACCGGCGGGCACAGATACGCAGTATTTT. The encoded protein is CASSPPAGTDTQYF.

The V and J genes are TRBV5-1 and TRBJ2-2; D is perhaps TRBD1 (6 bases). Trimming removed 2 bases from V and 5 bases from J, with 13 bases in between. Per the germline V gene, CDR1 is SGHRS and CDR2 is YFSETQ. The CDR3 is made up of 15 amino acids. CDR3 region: CASSFEGTWTGELFF. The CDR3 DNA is TGCGCCAGCAGCTTTGAAGGGACATGGACCGGGGAGCTGTTTTTT.

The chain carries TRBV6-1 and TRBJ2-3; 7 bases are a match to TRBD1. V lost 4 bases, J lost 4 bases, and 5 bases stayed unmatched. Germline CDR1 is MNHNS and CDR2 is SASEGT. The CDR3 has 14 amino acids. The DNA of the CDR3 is TGTGCCAGCAGTGGTAACAGGGGTGCAGATACGCAGTATTTT. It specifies CASSGNRGADTQYF.

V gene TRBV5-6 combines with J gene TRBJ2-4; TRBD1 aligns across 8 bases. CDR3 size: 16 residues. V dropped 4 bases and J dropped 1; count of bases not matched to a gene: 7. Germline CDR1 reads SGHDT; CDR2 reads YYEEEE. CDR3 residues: CASSVLQGVAKNIQYF. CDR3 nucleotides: TGTGCCAGCAGCGTATTACAGGGGGTGGCCAAAAACATTCAGTACTTC.

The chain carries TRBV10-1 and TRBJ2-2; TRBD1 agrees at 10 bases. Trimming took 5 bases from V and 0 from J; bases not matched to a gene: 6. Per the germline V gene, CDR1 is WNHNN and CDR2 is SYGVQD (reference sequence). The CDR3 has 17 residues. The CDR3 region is CASSPGQGGANTGELFF. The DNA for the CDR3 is TGCGCCAGCAGTCCCGGACAGGGGGGAGCGAACACCGGGGAGCTGTTTTTT.

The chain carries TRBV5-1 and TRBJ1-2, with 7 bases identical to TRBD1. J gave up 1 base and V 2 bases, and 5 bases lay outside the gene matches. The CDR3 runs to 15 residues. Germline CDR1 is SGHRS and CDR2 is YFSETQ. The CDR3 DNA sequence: TGCGCCAGCAGCTTAGGGGGCCCGGGTAACTATGGCTACACCTTC. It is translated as CASSLGGPGNYGYTF.

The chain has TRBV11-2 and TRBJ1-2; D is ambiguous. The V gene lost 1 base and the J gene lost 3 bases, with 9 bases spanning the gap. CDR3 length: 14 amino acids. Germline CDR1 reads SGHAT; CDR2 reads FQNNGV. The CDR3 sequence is CASSLVRGDYGYTF. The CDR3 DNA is TGTGCCAGCAGCTTAGTTCGGGGAGACTATGGCTACACCTTC.

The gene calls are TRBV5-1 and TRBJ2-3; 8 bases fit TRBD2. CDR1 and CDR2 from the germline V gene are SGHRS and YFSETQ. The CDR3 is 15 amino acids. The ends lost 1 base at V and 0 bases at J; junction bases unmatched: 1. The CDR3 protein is CASSLIAGSTDTQYF. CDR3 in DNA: TGCGCCAGCAGCTTGATAGCGGGAAGCACAGATACGCAGTATTTT.

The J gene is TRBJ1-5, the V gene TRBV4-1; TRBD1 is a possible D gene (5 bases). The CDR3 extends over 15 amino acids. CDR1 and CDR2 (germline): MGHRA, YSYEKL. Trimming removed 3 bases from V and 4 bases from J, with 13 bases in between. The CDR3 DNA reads TGCGCCAGCAGCCAGGGACGGGGGACTAATCAGCCCCAGCATTTT. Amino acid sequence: CASSQGRGTNQPQHF.

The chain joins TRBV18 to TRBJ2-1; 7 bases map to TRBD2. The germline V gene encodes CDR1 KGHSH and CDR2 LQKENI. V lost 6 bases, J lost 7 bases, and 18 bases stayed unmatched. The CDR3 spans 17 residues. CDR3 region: CASSQTSSKTLGNEQFF. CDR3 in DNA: TGTGCCAGCTCTCAGACTAGCAGCAAAACTCTCGGGAATGAGCAGTTCTTC.